The 18 T cell receptor beta chains listed next were all sequenced from one sample in a study of blood T cell repertoires in COVID-19. TCRdb keeps only in-frame clones here, not all; method: immunoSEQ multiplex PCR. This sample has 120,000 or so clones, with roughly 90% found just once. Material: peripheral blood. The source is a woman aged 80 or over with acute or convalescent COVID-19.

The chain employs TRBV9 and TRBJ1-6; a weak D match, TRBD1 (6 bases). Between the trimmed V and J ends, which lost 0 bases and 6 bases, there was a span of 10 bases. The CDR3 is made up of 15 amino acids. Looked up from germline, CDR1 is SGDLS and CDR2 is YYNGEE. Here the CDR3 reads CASSVEAGVNSPLHF. The CDR3 nucleotides read TGTGCCAGCAGCGTAGAAGCAGGGGTTAATTCACCCCTCCACTTT.

The V gene is TRBV19, the J gene TRBJ2-5; 9 nucleotides match TRBD1. CDR3 length equals 15 residues. Germline CDR1 and CDR2: LNHDA and SQIVND (reference sequence). With V trimmed by 5 bases and J by 4 bases, 8 bases remained unmatched. As DNA, the CDR3 is TGTGCCAGTAGTGCACAGGGGGCGTGGGGAGAGACCCAGTACTTC. Translated, it gives CASSAQGAWGETQYF.

This chain joins TRBV3-1 (or the pseudogene TRBV3-2) and TRBJ1-6; tentatively, D is TRBD1 (5 bases). The V end was cut by 1 base, the J end by 9 bases, with 13 bases between. CDR1 is LGHDT, CDR2 YNNKEL, per germline (reference sequence). The CDR3 loop spans 15 amino acids. The CDR3 bases are TGTGCCAGCAGCCAAGGGGGCTCATGGGTTTCACCCCTCCACTTT. Translating it yields CASSQGGSWVSPLHF.

The V gene is TRBV7-8, the J gene TRBJ2-1; 8 positions match TRBD2. Looked up from germline, CDR1 is SGHVS and CDR2 is FQNEAQ. The CDR3 is made up of 15 amino acids. Trimming removed 2 bases from V and 3 bases from J; junction bases left unmatched: 3. The CDR3 nucleotides are TGTGCCAGCAGCTTACCAGCGGGGGTCTACAATGAGCAGTTCTTC. Translating it yields CASSLPAGVYNEQFF.

In DNA form, the CDR3 reads TGTGCCAGCAGCGACCGTGGGGGGGAAGATACGCAGTATTTT. Its protein is CASSDRGGEDTQYF. The chain is built from TRBV2 and TRBJ2-3; 7 nucleotides line up with TRBD2. Germline CDR1 and CDR2: SNHLY and FYNNEI. After removal of 6 bases from V and 5 bases from J, the junction contained 8 bases not matched to a gene. The CDR3 contains 14 residues.

V usage is TRBV3-1 (or the pseudogene TRBV3-2) and J usage is TRBJ2-2, with 13 bases fitting TRBD2. CDR3 length: 19 amino acids. The V segment lost 2 bases and the J segment 2 bases; nucleotides outside the gene matches: 8. The germline V gene encodes CDR1 LGHDT and CDR2 YNNKEL (reference sequence). The CDR3 spells CASSQYSTSGRYNTGELFF. Here the CDR3 DNA reads TGTGCCAGCAGCCAATACTCGACTAGCGGGAGGTATAACACCGGGGAGCTGTTTTTT.

CDR3 bases: TGCGCCAGCAGCTGGACAGGGTCCACAGATACGCAGTATTTT. Amino acid sequence: CASSWTGSTDTQYF. The gene calls are TRBV5-1 and TRBJ2-3; 8 positions agree with TRBD1. The V gene end was trimmed by 3 bases and the J gene end by 2 bases; junction bases not matched to a gene: 2. This CDR3 is built from 14 residues. Looked up from germline, CDR1 is SGHRS and CDR2 is YFSETQ.

The V call is TRBV6-4, the J call TRBJ2-2; D unclear. Germline-derived CDR1 and CDR2 are MRHNA and SNTAGT. The CDR3 totals 13 residues. V gave up 3 bases and J gave up 6 bases, with 8 bases separating them. The CDR3 region is CASSDTIAGELFF. CDR3 in DNA: TGTGCCAGCAGTGATACTATTGCCGGGGAGCTGTTTTTT.

The chain carries TRBV19 and TRBJ2-7, with a possible D match to TRBD2 (5 bases). Per germline, CDR1 LNHDA and CDR2 SQIVND (reference sequence). V gave up 1 base and J gave up 1 base, with 8 bases separating them. The CDR3 extends over 14 amino acids. The CDR3 DNA reads as TGTGCCAGTAGTATAGGGACGGGATCCTACGAGCAGTACTTC. Protein: CASSIGTGSYEQYF.

A single count supports this clone. J is TRBJ1-1 and V is TRBV5-4, with no clear D. The CDR3 covers 14 residues. CDR1 is SGHNT and CDR2 is YYREEE in the germline V gene (reference sequence). Between the trimmed V and J ends, which lost 0 bases and 2 bases, there was a span of 8 bases. The CDR3 DNA follows: TGTGCCAGCAGCTTGGCTCGGAGAAACACTGAAGCTTTCTTT. It yields the protein CASSLARRNTEAFF.

V usage is TRBV7-9 and J usage is TRBJ2-2; 12 bases fit TRBD2. The CDR3 is made up of 15 amino acids. Germline lookup yields CDR1 SEHNR and CDR2 FQNEAQ (reference sequence). Trimming took 5 bases from V and 7 from J; bases not matched to a gene: 5. CDR3: CASSHGLAGLGELFF. For the CDR3, the DNA is TGTGCCAGCAGCCACGGACTAGCGGGACTCGGGGAGCTGTTTTTT.

The J gene is TRBJ2-3, the V gene TRBV2; perhaps TRBD2 as D (5 bases). V dropped 3 bases and J dropped 1 base, with 8 bases sitting between them. The V gene's germline CDR1 is SNHLY and CDR2 FYNNEI. The CDR3 is 14 residues long. CDR3 sequence reads: CASSDSSRTDTQYF. DNA for the CDR3: TGTGCCAGCAGTGACTCTAGCCGCACAGATACGCAGTATTTT. Variable domain in full (rest from reference TRBV2 and TRBJ2-3): EPEVTQTPSHQVTQMGQEVILRCVPISNHLYFYWYRQILGQKVEFLVSFYNNEISEKSEIFDDQFSVERPDGSNFTLKIRSTKLEDSAMYFCASSDSSRTDTQYFGPGTRLTVL.

The chain joins TRBV6-4 to TRBJ2-7, with a weak D call TRBD2 (5 bases). The CDR3 consists of 15 residues. Germline CDR1 reads MRHNA; CDR2 reads SNTAGT. With 6 bases removed from V and 0 bases from J, the gap between germline ends came to 15 bases. The chain's CDR3 is CASSETTTSSYEQYF. DNA of the CDR3: TGTGCCAGCAGCGAAACGACTACTAGCTCCTACGAGCAGTACTTC.

This clone has just one count. This chain uses TRBV2 with TRBJ2-3, with TRBD2 identical over 7 bases. Trimming at V came to 7 bases and at J to 0 bases, leaving 10 bases not matched to a gene. Germline assignment: CDR1 SNHLY and CDR2 FYNNEI. The CDR3 totals 16 residues. The CDR3 here is CASTLVPGLSTDTQYF. CDR3 nucleotides: TGTGCCAGCACCCTAGTACCGGGACTAAGCACAGATACGCAGTATTTT. Using reference TRBV2 and TRBJ2-3 for the parts outside the CDR3, the full variable domain is EPEVTQTPSHQVTQMGQEVILRCVPISNHLYFYWYRQILGQKVEFLVSFYNNEISEKSEIFDDQFSVERPDGSNFTLKIRSTKLEDSAMYFCASTLVPGLSTDTQYFGPGTRLTVL.

This clone has just a few counts. The chain has TRBV6-2 or TRBV6-3 and TRBJ1-1; D not certain. CDR1 and CDR2 (germline): MNHEY, SVGEGT. The CDR3 has 14 amino acids. V was trimmed by 2 bases and J by 0 bases, leaving 7 bases between them. The CDR3 region has the DNA TGTGCCAGCAGTTACGGTCGGTTGAACACTGAAGCTTTCTTT. This sequence encodes CASSYGRLNTEAFF.

The rearrangement uses TRBV5-1 and TRBJ1-3; D not certain. Trimming removed 0 bases from V and 0 bases from J, with 10 bases in between. Germline V CDR1 and CDR2: SGHRS, YFSETQ. This CDR3 spans 16 amino acids. CDR3 DNA sequence: TGCGCCAGCAGCTTGGGTGGGTCTAGCTCTGGAAACACCATATATTTT. Protein sequence: CASSLGGSSSGNTIYF.

This sequence joins TRBV6-6 and TRBJ2-3; 11 bases match TRBD2. The CDR3 is 15 residues long. Germline CDR1 MNHNY, CDR2 SVGAGI (reference sequence). With V trimmed by 6 bases and J by 1 base, 3 bases remained unmatched. CDR3 protein: CASSLSGGGTDTQYF. The CDR3 DNA reads as TGTGCCAGCAGCCTTAGCGGGGGGGGCACAGATACGCAGTATTTT.

A remark on this clone: The germline gene is not matched at one end of the junction; a read error may be the cause. This chain joins TRBV5-1 and TRBJ2-5; D call uncertain. The V gene's germline CDR1 is SGHRS and CDR2 YFSETQ. The CDR3 has 13 amino acids. The CDR3 nucleotides are TGCGCCAGCAGGGTGTTGGTCCAAGAGGCCCAGTACTTC. Encoded protein: CASRVLVQEAQYF.